This T cell receptor (beta chain) was obtained from a study of blood T cells in healthy people across ages. Healthy Caucasian individuals from Russia aged about 6 to 90 were enrolled as donors. PBMCs numbering at least 7 million were isolated per sample. With a J-beta primer mix and a sample-barcoded 5' primer, a second PCR ran roughly 6 to 12 cycles. TCRdb re-derived calls from the 5' RACE reads in MiXCR, one entry per CDR3 protein. Of roughly 700,000 distinct CDR3 sequences in the sample, 20% to 25% were seen once. Trimming at V came to 2 bases and at J to 3 bases, leaving 7 bases not matched to a gene. This CDR3 is built from 14 residues. Germline V gene data show CDR1 as DFQATT and CDR2 as SNEGSKA (reference sequence). The same data also contributed to another study, on T cells of mothers and their children. From that second work: At around 1.5 ug per 15 ul, all of the extracted RNA went into cDNA synthesis. M1S, a second-PCR primer, added sample barcodes and 2-4 random nucleotides.

This TCR came from a boy between 10 and 17 years old in good health. The source material was blood. The chain combines TRBV20-1 with TRBJ2-7, with 7 nucleotides matching TRBD2. The CDR3 region is CSARRGSSYYEQYF. The CDR3 DNA reads as TGCAGTGCTAGACGCGGGAGTTCCTACTACGAGCAGTACTTC.